A single T cell receptor (beta chain) is shown here with its context. This record belongs to a study of blood T cell repertoires in COVID-19. Background on the study: COVID-19 samples from acute and convalescent phases originated in the United States, Italy and Spain. The cDNA or gDNA used as material had been derived from T cells, B-cell-depleted T cells, or PBMCs.

As originally analysed: Estimation of nucleated cell counts was performed using reference gene primer amplification. Clones were sequenced by immunoSEQ multiplex PCR, and TCRdb holds only the in-frame ones, with some missing. V, J and clone size are those of that table, while D and trimming were read from the DNA. This sample has 270,000 or so clones; about 80% occur once, and the top ten carry around 3.5%. Two negative PCRs, clearance, or symptom resolution had been documented for recovered Cohort 3 donors. The ends were cut back, 2 bases at V and 4 bases at J, with 14 bases in the middle. Germline V gives CDR1 MNHEY, CDR2 SMNVEV (reference sequence). The CDR3 runs 15 residues.

This rearrangement joins TRBV27 to TRBJ1-2; perhaps TRBD1 as D (5 bases). Sequenced input: PBMCs or T cells enriched from blood (not recorded which). This TCR was recovered from a man over 45 who had recovered from COVID-19. CDR3 residues: CASSLGRGPSYGYTF. CDR3 DNA sequence: TGTGCCAGCAGTTTAGGGCGGGGCCCCTCCTATGGCTACACCTTC.